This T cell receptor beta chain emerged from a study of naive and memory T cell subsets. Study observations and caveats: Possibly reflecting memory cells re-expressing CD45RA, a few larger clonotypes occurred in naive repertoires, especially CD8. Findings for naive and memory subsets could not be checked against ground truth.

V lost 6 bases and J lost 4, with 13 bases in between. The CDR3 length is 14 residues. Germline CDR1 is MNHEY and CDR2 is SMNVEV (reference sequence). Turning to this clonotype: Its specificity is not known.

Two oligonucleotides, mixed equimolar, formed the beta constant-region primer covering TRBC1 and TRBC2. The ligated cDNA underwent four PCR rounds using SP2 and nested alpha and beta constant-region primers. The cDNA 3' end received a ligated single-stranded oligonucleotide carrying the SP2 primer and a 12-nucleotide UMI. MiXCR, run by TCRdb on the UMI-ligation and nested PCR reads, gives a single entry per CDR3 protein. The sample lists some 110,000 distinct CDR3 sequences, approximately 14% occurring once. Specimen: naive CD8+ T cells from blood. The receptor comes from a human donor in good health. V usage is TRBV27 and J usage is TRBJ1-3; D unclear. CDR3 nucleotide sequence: TGTGCCAGCAGGGAGGGCGGGAGAGGAAACACCATATATTTT. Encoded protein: CASREGGRGNTIYF.